This T cell receptor beta chain was observed in a study of OX40 agonist ivuxolimab in advanced cancers. Findings and limits, study-wide: The study found that CD8+ T cells averaged more expanded clones than CD4+. Still undetermined is the antigen specificity of the expanded peripheral T cells.

The protocol was immunoSEQ multiplex PCR, while the TCRdb copy is restricted to in-frame clones and leaves out a portion. The table shows tens of thousands of clones, with almost 95% occurring only once. Note on this clone: The target antigen is unknown.

Trimming stripped 6 bases from V and 7 bases from J, with 10 bases between. The length of the CDR3 is 11 residues. Germline CDR1 reads MNHEY; CDR2 reads SMNVEV (reference sequence). On cycle 4 day 1 and cycle 7 day 1, as well as at baseline, blood was sampled. The receptor was derived from an adult with an advanced solid tumor such as melanoma, head and neck, liver or kidney cancer. V is TRBV27 and J is TRBJ2-7; D is perhaps TRBD2 (5 bases). The sequenced sample was CD4+ or CD8+ T cells sorted from blood, obtained in a trial of the OX40 agonist ivuxolimab. CDR3 nucleotides: TGTGCCAGCAGACGAGGGCGGGAGCAGTACTTC. Encoded protein: CASRRGREQYF.